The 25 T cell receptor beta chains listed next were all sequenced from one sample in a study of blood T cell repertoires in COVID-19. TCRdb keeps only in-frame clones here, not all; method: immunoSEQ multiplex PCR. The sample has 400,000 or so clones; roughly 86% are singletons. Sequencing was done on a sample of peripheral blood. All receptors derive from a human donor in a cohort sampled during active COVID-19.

The DNA for the CDR3 is TGTGCCAGCAGCTTAAGTTCTGGGCAGGGCAAAAACATTCAGTACTTC. Translating gives CASSLSSGQGKNIQYF. The V call is TRBV7-2, the J call TRBJ2-4; D may be TRBD1 (5 bases). The germline V gene has CDR1 SGHTA and CDR2 FQGNSA. The V gene lost 2 bases and the J gene lost 3 bases, with 14 bases spanning the gap. This CDR3 contains 16 residues.

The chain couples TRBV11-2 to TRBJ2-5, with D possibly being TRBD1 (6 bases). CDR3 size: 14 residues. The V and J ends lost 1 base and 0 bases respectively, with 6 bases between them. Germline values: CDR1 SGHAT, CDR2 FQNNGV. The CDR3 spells CASSLGDNQETQYF. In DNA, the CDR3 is TGTGCCAGCAGCTTAGGGGACAACCAAGAGACCCAGTACTTC.

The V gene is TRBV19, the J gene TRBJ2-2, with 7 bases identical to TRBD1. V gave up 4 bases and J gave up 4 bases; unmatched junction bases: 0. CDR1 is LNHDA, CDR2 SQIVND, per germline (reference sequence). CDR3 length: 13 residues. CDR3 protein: CASSTGGTGELFF. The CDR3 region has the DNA TGTGCCAGTAGTACAGGGGGCACCGGGGAGCTGTTTTTT.

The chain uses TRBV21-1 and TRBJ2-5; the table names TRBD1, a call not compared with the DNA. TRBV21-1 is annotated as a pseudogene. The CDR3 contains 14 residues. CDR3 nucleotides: TGTGCCAGCAGCAAAGAGGGGGCGGGCCGGACCCAGTACTTC. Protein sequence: CASSKEGAGRTQYF.

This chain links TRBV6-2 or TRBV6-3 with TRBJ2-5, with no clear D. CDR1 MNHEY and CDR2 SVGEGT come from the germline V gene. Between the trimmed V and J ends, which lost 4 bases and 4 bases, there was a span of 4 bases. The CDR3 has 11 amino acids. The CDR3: CASSFLETQYF. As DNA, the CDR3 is TGTGCCAGCAGTTTTCTAGAGACCCAGTACTTC.

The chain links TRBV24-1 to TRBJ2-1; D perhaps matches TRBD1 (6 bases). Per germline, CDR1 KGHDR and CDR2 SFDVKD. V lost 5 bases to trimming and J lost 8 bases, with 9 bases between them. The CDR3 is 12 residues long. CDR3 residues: CATSAQGYEQFF. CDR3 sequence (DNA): TGTGCCACCAGTGCTCAGGGGTATGAGCAGTTCTTC.

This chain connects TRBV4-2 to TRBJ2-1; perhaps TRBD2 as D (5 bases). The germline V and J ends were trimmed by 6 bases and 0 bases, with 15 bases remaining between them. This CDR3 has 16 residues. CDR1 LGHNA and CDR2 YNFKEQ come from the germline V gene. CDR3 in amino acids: CASRQIERASYNEQFF. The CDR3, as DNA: TGTGCCAGCAGACAAATTGAGAGGGCCTCCTACAATGAGCAGTTCTTC.

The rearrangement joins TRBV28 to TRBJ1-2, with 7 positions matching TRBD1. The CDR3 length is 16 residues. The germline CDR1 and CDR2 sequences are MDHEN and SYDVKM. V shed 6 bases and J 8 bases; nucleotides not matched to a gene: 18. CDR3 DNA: TGTGCCAGCAGCCTCTGGACAGGAAGAGGATCGCAAGGCTACACCTTC. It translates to CASSLWTGRGSQGYTF.

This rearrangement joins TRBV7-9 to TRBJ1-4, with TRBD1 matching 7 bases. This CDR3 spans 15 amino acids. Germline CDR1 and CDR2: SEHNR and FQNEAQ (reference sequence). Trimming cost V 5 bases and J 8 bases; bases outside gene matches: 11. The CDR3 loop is CASSRNQGVGEKLFF. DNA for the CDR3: TGTGCCAGCAGCCGGAACCAGGGGGTGGGCGAAAAACTGTTTTTT.

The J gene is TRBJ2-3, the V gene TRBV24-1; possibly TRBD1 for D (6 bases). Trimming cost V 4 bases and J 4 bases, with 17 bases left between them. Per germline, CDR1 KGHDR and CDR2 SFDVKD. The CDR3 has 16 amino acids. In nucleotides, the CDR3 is TGTGCCACCAGTGAACCCGACAGGTCGGCGGCAGATACGCAGTATTTT. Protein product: CATSEPDRSAADTQYF.

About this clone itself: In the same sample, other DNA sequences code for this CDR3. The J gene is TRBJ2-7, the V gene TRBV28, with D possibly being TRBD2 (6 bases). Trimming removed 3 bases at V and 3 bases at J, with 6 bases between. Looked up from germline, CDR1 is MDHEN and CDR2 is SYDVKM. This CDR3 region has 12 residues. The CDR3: CASSFGSYEQYF. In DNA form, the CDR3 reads TGTGCCAGCAGTTTCGGGAGCTACGAGCAGTACTTC.

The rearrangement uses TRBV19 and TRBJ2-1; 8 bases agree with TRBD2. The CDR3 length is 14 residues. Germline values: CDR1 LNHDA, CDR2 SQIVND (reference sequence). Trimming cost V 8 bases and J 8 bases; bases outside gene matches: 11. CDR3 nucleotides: TGTGCCAGTGGCTTTAGCGGGAACCCCTATGAGCAGTTCTTC. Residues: CASGFSGNPYEQFF.

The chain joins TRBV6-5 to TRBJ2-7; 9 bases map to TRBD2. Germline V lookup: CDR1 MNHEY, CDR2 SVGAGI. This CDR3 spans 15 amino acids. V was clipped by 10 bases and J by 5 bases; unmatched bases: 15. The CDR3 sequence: CAILRDLAGWDEQYF. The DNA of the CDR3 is TGTGCCATTCTACGGGATCTAGCGGGATGGGACGAGCAGTACTTC.

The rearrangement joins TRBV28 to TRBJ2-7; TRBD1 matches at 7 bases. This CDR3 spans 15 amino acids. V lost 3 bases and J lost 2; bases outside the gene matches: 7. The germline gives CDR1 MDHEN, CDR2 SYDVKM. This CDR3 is CASSFWQGVTYEQYF. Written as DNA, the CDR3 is TGTGCCAGCAGTTTTTGGCAGGGGGTAACCTACGAGCAGTACTTC.

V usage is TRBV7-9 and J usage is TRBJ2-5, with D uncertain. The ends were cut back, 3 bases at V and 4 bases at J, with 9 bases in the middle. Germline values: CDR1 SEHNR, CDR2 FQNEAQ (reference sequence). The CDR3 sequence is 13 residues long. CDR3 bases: TGTGCCAGCAGCTTCGGCCAGCGAGAGACCCAGTACTTC. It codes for CASSFGQRETQYF. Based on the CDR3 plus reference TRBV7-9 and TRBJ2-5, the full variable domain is DTGVSQNPRHKITKRGQNVTFRCDPISEHNRLYWYRQTLGQGPEFLTYFQNEAQLEKSRLLSDRFSAERPKGSFSTLEIQRTEQGDSAMYLCASSFGQRETQYFGPGTRLLVL.

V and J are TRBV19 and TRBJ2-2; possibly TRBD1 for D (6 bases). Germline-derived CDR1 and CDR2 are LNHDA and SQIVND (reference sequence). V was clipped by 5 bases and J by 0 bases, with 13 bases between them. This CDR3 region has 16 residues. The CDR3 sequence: CASSLNRAPNTGELFF. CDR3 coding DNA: TGTGCCAGTAGTCTCAACAGGGCGCCGAACACCGGGGAGCTGTTTTTT.

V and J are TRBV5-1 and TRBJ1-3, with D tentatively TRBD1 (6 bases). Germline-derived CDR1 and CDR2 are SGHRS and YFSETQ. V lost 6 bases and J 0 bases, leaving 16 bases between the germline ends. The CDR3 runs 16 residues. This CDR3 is CASTLTGFDSGNTIYF. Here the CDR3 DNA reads TGCGCCAGCACCCTGACAGGATTCGACTCTGGAAACACCATATATTTT.

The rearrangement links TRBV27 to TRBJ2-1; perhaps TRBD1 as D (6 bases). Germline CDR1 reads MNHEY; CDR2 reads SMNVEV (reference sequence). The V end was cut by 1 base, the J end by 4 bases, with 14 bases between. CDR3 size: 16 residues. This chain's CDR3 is CASSLWALGAYNEQFF. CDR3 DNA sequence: TGTGCCAGCAGTTTATGGGCTTTGGGGGCTTACAATGAGCAGTTCTTC.

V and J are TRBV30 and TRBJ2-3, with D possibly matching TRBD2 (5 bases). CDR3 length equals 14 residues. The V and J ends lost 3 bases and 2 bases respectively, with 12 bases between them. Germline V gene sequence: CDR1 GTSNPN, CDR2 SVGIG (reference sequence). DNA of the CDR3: TGTGCCTGGAGGGCAGCGGTTAACACAGATACGCAGTATTTT. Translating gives CAWRAAVNTDTQYF.

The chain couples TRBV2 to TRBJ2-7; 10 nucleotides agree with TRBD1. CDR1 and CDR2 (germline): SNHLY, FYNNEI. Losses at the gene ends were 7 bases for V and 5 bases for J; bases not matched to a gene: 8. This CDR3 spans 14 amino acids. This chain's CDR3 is CASKRQGALDEQYF. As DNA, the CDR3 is TGTGCCAGCAAGAGACAGGGGGCTTTGGACGAGCAGTACTTC.

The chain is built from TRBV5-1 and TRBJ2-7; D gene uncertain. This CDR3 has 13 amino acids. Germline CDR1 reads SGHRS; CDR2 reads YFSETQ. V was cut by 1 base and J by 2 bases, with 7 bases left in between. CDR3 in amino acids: CASSLTATYEQYF. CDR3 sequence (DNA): TGCGCCAGCAGCTTGACAGCCACCTACGAGCAGTACTTC.

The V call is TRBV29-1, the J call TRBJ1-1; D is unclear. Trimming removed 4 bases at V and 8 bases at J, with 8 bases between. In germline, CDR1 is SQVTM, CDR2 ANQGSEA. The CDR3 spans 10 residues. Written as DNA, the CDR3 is TGCAGCGTTGTGTCCCGGGAAGCTTTCTTT. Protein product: CSVVSREAFF.

CDR3 residues: CASSPKETRGAFTGELFF. The CDR3 coding sequence is TGCGCCAGCAGCCCAAAAGAGACGCGGGGCGCTTTCACCGGGGAGCTGTTTTTT. V is TRBV4-1 and J is TRBJ2-2; possibly TRBD2 for D (6 bases). V lost 4 bases and J 4 bases, leaving 22 bases between the germline ends. This CDR3 region has 18 residues. Per the germline V gene, CDR1 is MGHRA and CDR2 is YSYEKL.

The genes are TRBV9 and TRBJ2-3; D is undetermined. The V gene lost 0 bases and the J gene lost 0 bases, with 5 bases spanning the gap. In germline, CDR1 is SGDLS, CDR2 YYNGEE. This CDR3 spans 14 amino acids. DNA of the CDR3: TGTGCCAGCAGCGTAGCCAGAAGCACAGATACGCAGTATTTT. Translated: CASSVARSTDTQYF. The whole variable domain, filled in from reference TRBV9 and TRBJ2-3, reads DSGVTQTPKHLITATGQRVTLRCSPRSGDLSVYWYQQSLDQGLQFLIQYYNGEERAKGNILERFSAQQFPDLHSELNLSSLELGDSALYFCASSVARSTDTQYFGPGTRLTVL.

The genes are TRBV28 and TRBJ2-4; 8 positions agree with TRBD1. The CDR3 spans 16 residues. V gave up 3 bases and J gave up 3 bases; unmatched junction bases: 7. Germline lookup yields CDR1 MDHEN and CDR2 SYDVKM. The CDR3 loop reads CASSLGDRLGKNIQYF. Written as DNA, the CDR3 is TGTGCCAGCAGTTTGGGGGACAGGTTGGGCAAAAACATTCAGTACTTC. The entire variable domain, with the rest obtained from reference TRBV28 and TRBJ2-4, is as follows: DVKVTQSSRYLVKRTGEKVFLECVQDMDHENMFWYRQDPGLGLRLIYFSYDVKMKEKGDIPEGYSVSREKKERFSLILESASTNQTSMYLCASSLGDRLGKNIQYFGAGTRLSVL.